The 27 T cell receptor beta chains given below trace back to one sample, sequenced in a study of T cell responses to AZD1222 COVID-19 vaccine. TCRdb's copy holds only in-frame clones and misses some; the assay was immunoSEQ multiplex PCR. The repertoire holds 150,000 to 200,000 clones, with over 80% as singletons. This specimen was peripheral blood, taken on day 0 of AZD1222 vaccination. The receptor set was obtained from an adult in good health.

This chain joins TRBV30 and TRBJ1-3, with 8 bases identical to TRBD1. The J segment lost 3 bases and the V segment lost 5 bases, leaving 3 bases of the junction unmatched. CDR3 size: 13 residues. CDR1 and CDR2 from the germline V gene are GTSNPN and SVGIG (reference sequence). The CDR3 reads CAWEQGGGNTIYF. Here the CDR3 DNA reads TGTGCCTGGGAACAGGGGGGTGGAAACACCATATATTTT.

Worth noting for this clone: The same CDR3 also results from other DNA sequences found in this sample. The chain combines TRBV30 with TRBJ1-4, with no clear D. Germline V gene sequence: CDR1 GTSNPN, CDR2 SVGIG (reference sequence). The V end lost 3 bases, the J end lost 8 bases, and 10 bases lay between the germline ends. The CDR3 is 12 amino acids. Written as DNA, the CDR3 is TGTGCCTGGAGCACCCTGAGAGAAAAACTGTTTTTT. This gives the protein CAWSTLREKLFF. Filled out from reference TRBV30 and TRBJ1-4, the complete variable domain reads SQTIHQWPATLVQPVGSPLSLECTVEGTSNPNLYWYRQAAGRGLQLLFYSVGIGQISSEVPQNLSASRPQDRQFILSSKKLLLSDSGFYLCAWSTLREKLFFGSGTQLSVL.

The genes are TRBV11-2 and TRBJ1-2; D might be TRBD1 (6 bases). The CDR3 contains 13 residues. Per germline, CDR1 SGHAT and CDR2 FQNNGV. Trimming removed 5 bases at V and 3 bases at J, with 10 bases between. CDR3 region: CASSPDSDYGYTF. CDR3 coding DNA: TGTGCCAGCAGCCCGGACAGTGACTATGGCTACACCTTC.

The chain has TRBV7-2 and TRBJ2-7, with 7 bases lining up with TRBD2. In germline, CDR1 is SGHTA, CDR2 FQGNSA. The CDR3 sequence is 16 residues long. V lost 0 bases, J lost 2 bases, and 7 bases stayed unmatched. The CDR3 DNA reads TGTGCCAGCAGCTTAGCGCTAGCGGACCCGCCCTACGAGCAGTACTTC. It is translated as CASSLALADPPYEQYF.

The genes are TRBV14 and TRBJ2-2; 8 nucleotides align to TRBD1. The CDR3 contains 13 residues. Germline-derived CDR1 and CDR2 are SGHDN and FVKESK. After removal of 4 bases from V and 6 bases from J, the junction contained 1 base not matched to a gene. This CDR3 is CASSRQGPGELFF. The CDR3 region has the DNA TGTGCCAGCAGCCGACAGGGGCCCGGGGAGCTGTTTTTT.

The chain has TRBV28 and TRBJ2-5; TRBD1 aligns across 9 bases. There are 17 residues in the CDR3. From germline, CDR1 is MDHEN and CDR2 SYDVKM. Unmatched junction bases numbered 17, after V lost 8 bases and J lost 4 bases. DNA of the CDR3: TGTGCCAGCTTACCGGAGATGGGGACAGGGAGCCGAGAGACCCAGTACTTC. Its translation is CASLPEMGTGSRETQYF.

With regard to this clone: The DNA is omitted, as the CDR3 cannot be located on it reliably, and the CDR3 follows TCRdb's listing. The chain has TRBV27 and TRBJ2-7. The germline CDR1 and CDR2 sequences are MNHEY and SMNVEV (reference sequence). The CDR3 is made up of 14 amino acids, end residues included. Here the CDR3 reads CASSFSGPAYEQYF.

The chain carries TRBV3-1 (or the pseudogene TRBV3-2) and TRBJ1-2; D call uncertain. V was shortened by 0 bases and J by 8 bases, with 16 bases between the two germline ends. The germline V gene encodes CDR1 LGHDT and CDR2 YNNKEL (reference sequence). This CDR3 is built from 15 residues. In DNA form, the CDR3 reads TGTGCCAGCAGCCAAGATAGAAAGGGCGTGTACGGCTACACCTTC. This gives the protein CASSQDRKGVYGYTF.

The chain links TRBV24-1 to TRBJ2-5; weak D call: TRBD1 (5 bases). V lost 0 bases and J lost 2, with 6 bases in between. This CDR3 is 14 amino acids long. Germline V gene data show CDR1 as KGHDR and CDR2 as SFDVKD. The CDR3 region has the DNA TGTGCCACCAGTGATTTGAACAGGCAAGAGACCCAGTACTTC. Its protein product is CATSDLNRQETQYF.

In the case of this clone: The same CDR3 is also encoded by other DNA sequences in this sample. The chain joins TRBV5-1 to TRBJ1-4, with TRBD1 matching 9 bases. Germline V gene lookup returns CDR1 SGHRS and CDR2 YFSETQ. This CDR3 region has 14 residues. Germline trimming cut 4 bases from V and 4 bases from J; bases unmatched to any gene: 2. This CDR3 reads CASSLGQGNEKLFF. The CDR3 nucleotides are TGCGCCAGCAGCCTGGGACAGGGTAATGAAAAACTGTTTTTT.

The chain combines TRBV2 with TRBJ2-7, with D possibly being TRBD1 (6 bases). The CDR3 loop spans 14 amino acids. CDR1 is SNHLY, CDR2 FYNNEI, per germline. Trimming took 7 bases from V and 6 from J, leaving 19 bases between them. The CDR3 loop reads CASMGTGTFSEQYF. The CDR3, as DNA: TGTGCCAGCATGGGGACCGGGACATTCTCCGAGCAGTACTTC.

The chain combines TRBV20-1 with TRBJ1-1, with no clear D. Germline V gene lookup returns CDR1 DFQATT and CDR2 SNEGSKA (reference sequence). Trimming left V 5 bases short and J 6 bases short, with 10 bases between. CDR3 length equals 11 residues. The DNA for the CDR3 is TGCAGTGCTGGACGGGGTCCTGAAGCTTTCTTT. Residues: CSAGRGPEAFF.

This clone was recorded only once. This sequence joins TRBV12-3 or TRBV12-4 and TRBJ1-6, with TRBD1 matching over 9 bases. The V gene end was trimmed by 5 bases and the J gene end by 11 bases; junction bases not matched to a gene: 4. The CDR3 length is 13 residues. The CDR3 DNA sequence: TGTGCCAGCAGTCCGACAGGGGGGACACCCCTCCACTTT. Amino acids: CASSPTGGTPLHF.

The chain carries TRBV12-5 and TRBJ1-1; D uncertain. Trimming removed 3 bases at V and 1 base at J, with 3 bases between. Germline CDR1 LGHNT, CDR2 FRNRAP. CDR3 length equals 12 residues. The CDR3 coding sequence is TGTGCTAGTGGTTTAGAGAACACTGAAGCTTTCTTT. Translating gives CASGLENTEAFF.

This chain joins TRBV3-1 (or the pseudogene TRBV3-2) and TRBJ1-4; D may be TRBD1 (5 bases). V was pared by 1 base and J by 0 bases, with 12 bases between. This CDR3 has 17 residues. Germline CDR1 LGHDT, CDR2 YNNKEL (reference sequence). This CDR3 is CASSQGQSTATNEKLFF. CDR3 sequence (DNA): TGTGCCAGCAGCCAAGGACAGTCAACTGCAACTAATGAAAAACTGTTTTTT.

This rearrangement joins TRBV4-3 to TRBJ2-1; 12 positions match TRBD2. Trimming removed 1 base from V and 6 bases from J; junction bases left unmatched: 10. CDR3 length: 18 amino acids. CDR1 is LGHNA and CDR2 is YSLEER in the germline V gene. CDR3 region: CASSQAGLAGPFGNEQFF. CDR3 bases: TGCGCCAGCAGCCAAGCCGGACTAGCGGGACCCTTTGGCAATGAGCAGTTCTTC.

V gene TRBV6-5 combines with J gene TRBJ2-1, with 8 bases that match TRBD1. The CDR3 is 13 amino acids. V trimming: 7 bases; J trimming: 9 bases; junction bases outside the gene matches: 8. CDR1 and CDR2 from the germline V gene are MNHEY and SVGAGI. The chain's CDR3 is CASTPFTGGEQFF. DNA for the CDR3: TGTGCCAGCACCCCCTTTACAGGGGGTGAGCAGTTCTTC.

This clone has only one observation. This chain uses TRBV25-1 with TRBJ2-7; D is undetermined. CDR3 length: 15 amino acids. Trimming shortened V by 2 bases and J by 4 bases, and 15 bases separated the two germline ends. Germline assignment: CDR1 MGHDK and CDR2 SYGVNS. The CDR3 DNA reads as TGTGCCAGCAGTGAAGGACCACTCCAGAATTACGAGCAGTACTTC. Translation: CASSEGPLQNYEQYF.

This rearrangement joins TRBV19 to TRBJ2-3, with D tentatively TRBD2 (5 bases). Germline V gives CDR1 LNHDA, CDR2 SQIVND (reference sequence). Trimming removed 5 bases from V and 2 bases from J, with 11 bases in between. The CDR3 contains 14 residues. DNA for the CDR3: TGTGCCAGTAGTGTGAGCGGTACCACAGATACGCAGTATTTT. It specifies CASSVSGTTDTQYF.

As to this clone: The identical CDR3 is also encoded by other nucleotide sequences in the sample. V usage is TRBV12-3 or TRBV12-4 and J usage is TRBJ1-5, with a weak D call TRBD1 (5 bases). Deletions cut 5 bases from V and 5 bases from J, with 7 bases between. CDR3 size: 12 residues. The chain's CDR3 is CASSLGDQPQHF. DNA for the CDR3: TGTGCCAGCAGTCTGGGGGATCAGCCCCAGCATTTT.

The chain employs TRBV30 and TRBJ1-4; D is unclear. V shed 1 base and J shed 0 bases, with 12 bases lying between them. The germline V gene has CDR1 GTSNPN and CDR2 SVGIG (reference sequence). The CDR3 sequence is 16 residues long. In DNA, the CDR3 is TGTGCCTGGAGTGGAGCGGGAGCTGCAACTAATGAAAAACTGTTTTTT. This encodes CAWSGAGAATNEKLFF.

V gene TRBV29-1 combines with J gene TRBJ1-1; no clear D. Trimming removed 5 bases at V and 5 bases at J, with 18 bases between. From germline, CDR1 is SQVTM and CDR2 ANQGSEA. The CDR3 consists of 14 residues. The CDR3 sequence is CSVCYDRRGTEAFF. CDR3 coding DNA: TGCAGCGTTTGTTACGACCGCCGCGGAACTGAAGCTTTCTTT.

The CDR3 region has the DNA TGTGCCAGCCGAAAAGCGGGAGGCTCCTACGAGCAGTACTTC. Protein sequence: CASRKAGGSYEQYF. This sequence joins TRBV19 and TRBJ2-7, with 9 bases that match TRBD2. The ends lost 9 bases at V and 0 bases at J; junction bases unmatched: 6. The CDR3 spans 14 residues. The germline V gene encodes CDR1 LNHDA and CDR2 SQIVND (reference sequence).

The V call is TRBV3-1 (or the pseudogene TRBV3-2), the J call TRBJ1-2; the D is unclear. CDR3 length: 12 amino acids. Germline loops: CDR1 LGHDT, CDR2 YNNKEL (reference sequence). V was shortened by 2 bases and J by 4 bases, with 5 bases between the two germline ends. The CDR3 sequence: CASSQTRYGYTF. The CDR3 DNA follows: TGTGCCAGCAGCCAAACCCGCTATGGCTACACCTTC.

As DNA, the CDR3 is TGTGCCAGCAGCTTTCAGCCTCCGGGACAGAGCTCTGGAAACACCATATATTTT. The encoded protein is CASSFQPPGQSSGNTIYF. The chain is built from TRBV11-2 and TRBJ1-3; 7 nucleotides match TRBD1. The germline V gene encodes CDR1 SGHAT and CDR2 FQNNGV. V was clipped by 3 bases and J by 0 bases; unmatched bases: 11. The CDR3 totals 18 residues.

The chain employs TRBV7-9 and TRBJ1-6; the D is unclear. The V gene's germline CDR1 is SEHNR and CDR2 FQNEAQ (reference sequence). The V gene lost 3 bases and the J gene lost 6 bases, with 9 bases spanning the gap. CDR3 length: 14 residues. CDR3 sequence reads: CASSFRTGNSPLHF. The DNA for the CDR3 is TGTGCCAGCAGCTTCCGGACGGGTAATTCACCCCTCCACTTT.

The CDR3 bases are TGCGCCAGCAGCTTGGTTGGGGGGACCCGCTCCTACGAGCAGTACTTC. It specifies CASSLVGGTRSYEQYF. This chain joins TRBV5-1 and TRBJ2-7; D perhaps matches TRBD2 (6 bases). The CDR3 is 16 residues long. Germline V gene lookup returns CDR1 SGHRS and CDR2 YFSETQ. V gave up 0 bases and J gave up 0 bases, with 13 bases separating them.